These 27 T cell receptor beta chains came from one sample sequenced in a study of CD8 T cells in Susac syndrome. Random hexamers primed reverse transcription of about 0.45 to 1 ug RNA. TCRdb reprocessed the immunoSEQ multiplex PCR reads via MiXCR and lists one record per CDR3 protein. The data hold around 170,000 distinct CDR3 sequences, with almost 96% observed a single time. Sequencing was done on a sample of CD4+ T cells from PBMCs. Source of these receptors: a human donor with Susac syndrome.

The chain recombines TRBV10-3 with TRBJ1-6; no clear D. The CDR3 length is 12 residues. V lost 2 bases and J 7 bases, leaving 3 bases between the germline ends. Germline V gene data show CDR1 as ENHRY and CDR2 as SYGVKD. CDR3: CAISEQNSPLHF. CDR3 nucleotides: TGTGCCATCAGTGAGCAAAATTCACCCCTCCACTTT.

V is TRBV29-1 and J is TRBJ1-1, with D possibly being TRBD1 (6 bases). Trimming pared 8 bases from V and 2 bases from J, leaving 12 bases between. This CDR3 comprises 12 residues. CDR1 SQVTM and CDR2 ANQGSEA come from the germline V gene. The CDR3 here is CSSGQRNTEAFF. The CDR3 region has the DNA TGCAGCTCCGGACAGCGCAACACTGAAGCTTTCTTT.

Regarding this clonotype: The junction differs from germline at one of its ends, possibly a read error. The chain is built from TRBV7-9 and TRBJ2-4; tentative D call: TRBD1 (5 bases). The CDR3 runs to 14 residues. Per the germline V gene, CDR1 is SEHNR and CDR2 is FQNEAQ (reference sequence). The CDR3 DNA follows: TGTGCCAGCAGTTTAGGGGTGGGCGGAAACATTCAGTACTTC. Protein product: CASSLGVGGNIQYF. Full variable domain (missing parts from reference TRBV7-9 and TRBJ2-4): DTGVSQNPRHKITKRGQNVTFRCDPISEHNRLYWYRQTLGQGPEFLTYFQNEAQLEKSRLLSDRFSAERPKGSFSTLEIQRTEQGDSAMYLCASSLGVGGNIQYFGAGTRLSVL.

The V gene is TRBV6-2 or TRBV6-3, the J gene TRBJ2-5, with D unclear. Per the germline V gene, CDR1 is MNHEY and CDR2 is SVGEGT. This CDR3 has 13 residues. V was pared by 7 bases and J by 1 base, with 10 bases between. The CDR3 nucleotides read TGTGCCAGCACCCCGCGGCTCCAAGAGACCCAGTACTTC. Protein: CASTPRLQETQYF.

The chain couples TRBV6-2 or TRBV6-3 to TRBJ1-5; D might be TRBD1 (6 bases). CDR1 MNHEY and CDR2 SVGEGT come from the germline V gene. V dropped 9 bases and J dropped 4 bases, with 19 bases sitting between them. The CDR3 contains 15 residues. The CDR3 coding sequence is TGTGCCAGTAAGTCATTTGGGACACCGAATCAGCCCCAGCATTTT. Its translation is CASKSFGTPNQPQHF.

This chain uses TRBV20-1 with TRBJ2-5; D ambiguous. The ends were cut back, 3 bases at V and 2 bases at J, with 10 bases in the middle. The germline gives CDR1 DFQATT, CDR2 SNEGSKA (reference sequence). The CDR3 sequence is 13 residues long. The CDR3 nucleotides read TGCAGTGCTAGCGTACCGGGTCAAGAGACCCAGTACTTC. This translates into CSASVPGQETQYF.

CDR3 coding DNA: TGTGCCAGTACCAATCAGGGGACAGATACGCAGTATTTT. Translation gives CASTNQGTDTQYF. V usage is TRBV19 and J usage is TRBJ2-3; TRBD1 might be the D (6 bases). The CDR3 loop spans 13 amino acids. Trimming left V 7 bases short and J 3 bases short, with 11 bases between. The germline V gene has CDR1 LNHDA and CDR2 SQIVND (reference sequence).

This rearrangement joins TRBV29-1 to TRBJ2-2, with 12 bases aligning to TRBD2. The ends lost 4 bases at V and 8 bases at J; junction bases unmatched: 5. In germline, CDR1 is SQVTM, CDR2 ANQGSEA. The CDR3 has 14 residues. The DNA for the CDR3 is TGCAGCGTTGCTAGCGGGGGGGCTAGTGGGGAGCTGTTTTTT. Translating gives CSVASGGASGELFF.

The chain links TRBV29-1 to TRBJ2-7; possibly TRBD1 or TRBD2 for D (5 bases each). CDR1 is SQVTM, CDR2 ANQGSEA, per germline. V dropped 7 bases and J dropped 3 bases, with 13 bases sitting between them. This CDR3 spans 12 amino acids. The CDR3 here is CSGRVGVYEQYF. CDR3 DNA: TGCAGCGGGCGGGTAGGGGTCTACGAGCAGTACTTC.

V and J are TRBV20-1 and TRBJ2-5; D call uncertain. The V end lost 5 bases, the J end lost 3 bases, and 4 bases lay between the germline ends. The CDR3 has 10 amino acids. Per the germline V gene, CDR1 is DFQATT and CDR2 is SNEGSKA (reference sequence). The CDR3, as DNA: TGCAGTGCTTACAAAGAGACCCAGTACTTC. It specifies CSAYKETQYF.

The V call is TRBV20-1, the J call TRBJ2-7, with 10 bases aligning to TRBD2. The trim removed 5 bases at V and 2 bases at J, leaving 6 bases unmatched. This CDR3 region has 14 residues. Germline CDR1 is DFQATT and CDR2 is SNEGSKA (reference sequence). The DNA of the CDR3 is TGCAGTGCTCTCACTAGCGGGGCTACCTACGAGCAGTACTTC. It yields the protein CSALTSGATYEQYF.

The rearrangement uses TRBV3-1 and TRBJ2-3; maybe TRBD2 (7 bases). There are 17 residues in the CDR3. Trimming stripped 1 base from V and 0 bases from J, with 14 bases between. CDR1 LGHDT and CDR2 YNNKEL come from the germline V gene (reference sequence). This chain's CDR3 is CASSQVGGRSSTDTQYF. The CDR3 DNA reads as TGTGCCAGCAGCCAAGTGGGGGGGCGGTCTAGCACAGATACGCAGTATTTT.

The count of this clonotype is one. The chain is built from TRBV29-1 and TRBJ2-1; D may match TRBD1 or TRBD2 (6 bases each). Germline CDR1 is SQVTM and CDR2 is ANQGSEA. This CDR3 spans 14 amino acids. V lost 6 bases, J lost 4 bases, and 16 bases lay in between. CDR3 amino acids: CSVKGRGGYNEQFF. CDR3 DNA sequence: TGCAGCGTCAAGGGCAGGGGAGGTTACAATGAGCAGTTCTTC.

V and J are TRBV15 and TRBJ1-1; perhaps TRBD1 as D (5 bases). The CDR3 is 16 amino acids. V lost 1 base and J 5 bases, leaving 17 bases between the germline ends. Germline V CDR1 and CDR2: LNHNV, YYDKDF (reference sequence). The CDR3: CATSRVGAGRGTEAFF. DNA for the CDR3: TGTGCCACCAGCAGAGTTGGGGCAGGGAGGGGAACTGAAGCTTTCTTT. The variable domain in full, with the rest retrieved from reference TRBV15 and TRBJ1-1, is DAMVIQNPRYQVTQFGKPVTLSCSQTLNHNVMYWYQQKSSQAPKLLFHYYDKDFNNEADTPDNFQSRRPNTSFCFLDIRSPGLGDTAMYLCATSRVGAGRGTEAFFGQGTRLTVV.

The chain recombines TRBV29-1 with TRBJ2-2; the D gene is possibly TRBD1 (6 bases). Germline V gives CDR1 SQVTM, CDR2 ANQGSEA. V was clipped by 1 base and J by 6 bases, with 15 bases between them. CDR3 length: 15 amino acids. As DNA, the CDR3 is TGCAGCGTTGAAGGACCTAGCCCAGGGGCCGGGGAGCTGTTTTTT. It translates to CSVEGPSPGAGELFF.

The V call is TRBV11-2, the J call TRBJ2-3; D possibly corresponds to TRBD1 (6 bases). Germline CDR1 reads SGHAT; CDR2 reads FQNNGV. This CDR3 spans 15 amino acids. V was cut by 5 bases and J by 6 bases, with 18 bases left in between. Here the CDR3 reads CASSPGQHPGDTQYF. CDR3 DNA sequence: TGTGCCAGCAGCCCTGGACAGCACCCAGGGGATACGCAGTATTTT.

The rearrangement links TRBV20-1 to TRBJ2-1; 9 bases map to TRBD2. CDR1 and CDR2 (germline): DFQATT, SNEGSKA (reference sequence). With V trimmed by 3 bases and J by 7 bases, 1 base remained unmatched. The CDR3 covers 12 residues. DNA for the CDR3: TGCAGTGCTAGTGCGGGGGGGAATGAGCAGTTCTTC. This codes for CSASAGGNEQFF.

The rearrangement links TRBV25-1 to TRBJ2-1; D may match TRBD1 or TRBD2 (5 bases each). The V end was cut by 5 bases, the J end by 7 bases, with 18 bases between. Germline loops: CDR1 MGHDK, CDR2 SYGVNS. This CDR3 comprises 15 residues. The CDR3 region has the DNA TGTGCCAGCAGTCCCCCGGGGCCTAACTTTAATGAGCAGTTCTTC. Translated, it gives CASSPPGPNFNEQFF.

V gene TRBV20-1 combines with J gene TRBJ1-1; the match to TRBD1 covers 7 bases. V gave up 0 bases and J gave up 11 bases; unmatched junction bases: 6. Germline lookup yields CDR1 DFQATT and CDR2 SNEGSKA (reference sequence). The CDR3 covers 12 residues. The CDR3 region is CSARDLGGQAFF. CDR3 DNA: TGCAGTGCTAGAGACCTAGGGGGCCAGGCTTTCTTT.

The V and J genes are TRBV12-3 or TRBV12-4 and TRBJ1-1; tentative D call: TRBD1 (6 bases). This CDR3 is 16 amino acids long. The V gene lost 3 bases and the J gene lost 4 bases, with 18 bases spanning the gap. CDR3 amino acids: CASSLSLQGIFTEAFF. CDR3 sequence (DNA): TGTGCCAGCAGTTTGTCGCTGCAGGGGATATTCACTGAAGCTTTCTTT.

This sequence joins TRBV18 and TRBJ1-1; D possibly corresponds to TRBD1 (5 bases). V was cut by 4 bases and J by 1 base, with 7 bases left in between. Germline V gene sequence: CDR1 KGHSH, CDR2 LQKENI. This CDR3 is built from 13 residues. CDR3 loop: CASSRQTNTEAFF. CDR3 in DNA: TGTGCCAGCTCACGACAGACGAACACTGAAGCTTTCTTT.

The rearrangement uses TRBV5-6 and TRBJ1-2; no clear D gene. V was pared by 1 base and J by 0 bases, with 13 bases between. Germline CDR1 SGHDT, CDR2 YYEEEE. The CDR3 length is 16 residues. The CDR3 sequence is CASSLWGRLTNYGYTF. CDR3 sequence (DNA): TGTGCCAGCAGCTTGTGGGGAAGACTGACTAACTATGGCTACACCTTC.

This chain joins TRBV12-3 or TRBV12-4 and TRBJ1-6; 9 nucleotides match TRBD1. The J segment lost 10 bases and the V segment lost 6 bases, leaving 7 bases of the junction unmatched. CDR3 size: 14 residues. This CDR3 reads CASSRDREASPLHF. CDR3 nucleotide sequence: TGTGCCAGCAGCCGGGACAGGGAGGCATCACCCCTCCACTTT.

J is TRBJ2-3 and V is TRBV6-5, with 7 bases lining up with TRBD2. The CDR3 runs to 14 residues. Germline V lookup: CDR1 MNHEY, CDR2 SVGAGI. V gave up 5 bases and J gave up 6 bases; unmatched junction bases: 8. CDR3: CASSRLAADDTQYF. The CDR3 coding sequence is TGTGCCAGCAGTCGACTAGCCGCGGACGATACGCAGTATTTT.

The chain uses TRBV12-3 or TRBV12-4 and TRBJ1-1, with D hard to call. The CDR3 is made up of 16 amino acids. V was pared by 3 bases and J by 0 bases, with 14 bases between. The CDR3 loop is CASSFPPGRMNTEAFF. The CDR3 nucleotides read TGTGCCAGCAGTTTCCCTCCGGGGAGGATGAACACTGAAGCTTTCTTT.

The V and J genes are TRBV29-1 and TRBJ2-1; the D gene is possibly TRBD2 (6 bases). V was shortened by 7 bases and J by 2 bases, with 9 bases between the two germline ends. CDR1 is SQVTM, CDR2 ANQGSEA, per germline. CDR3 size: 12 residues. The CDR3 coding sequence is TGCAGCGGCGGGGTCACCTACAATGAGCAGTTCTTC. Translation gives CSGGVTYNEQFF.

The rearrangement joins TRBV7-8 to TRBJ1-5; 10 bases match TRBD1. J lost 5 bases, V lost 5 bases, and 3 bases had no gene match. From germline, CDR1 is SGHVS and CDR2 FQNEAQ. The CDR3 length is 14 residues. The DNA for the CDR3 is TGTGCCAGCAGCCCGGGGACAGGGGATCAGCCCCAGCATTTT. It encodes CASSPGTGDQPQHF.